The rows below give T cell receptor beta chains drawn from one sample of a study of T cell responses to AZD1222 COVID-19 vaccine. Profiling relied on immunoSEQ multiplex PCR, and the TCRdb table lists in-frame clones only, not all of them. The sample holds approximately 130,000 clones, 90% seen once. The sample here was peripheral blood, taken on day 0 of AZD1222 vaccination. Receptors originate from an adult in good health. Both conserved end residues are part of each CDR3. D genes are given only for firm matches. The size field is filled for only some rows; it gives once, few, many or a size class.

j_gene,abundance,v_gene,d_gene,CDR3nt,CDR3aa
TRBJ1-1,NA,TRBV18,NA,TGTGCCAGCTCACCCACGGAAGAGACCAGGGGAGCTTTCTTT,CASSPTEETRGAFF
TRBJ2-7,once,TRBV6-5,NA,TGTGCCAGCTCCCTGGCCCCAGGGTACAACGAGCAGTACTTC,CASSLAPGYNEQYF
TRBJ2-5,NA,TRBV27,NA,TGTGCCAGCAGGGGGATTGGGGAGTGGGAAGAGACCCAGTACTTC,CASRGIGEWEETQYF
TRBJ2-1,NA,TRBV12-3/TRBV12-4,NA,TGTGCCAGCAGTTTAGGATCGAAGAATGAGCAGTTCTTC,CASSLGSKNEQFF
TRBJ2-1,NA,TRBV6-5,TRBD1,TGTGCCAGCAGCCCCAGGGGGACCTACAATGAGCAGTTCTTC,CASSPRGTYNEQFF
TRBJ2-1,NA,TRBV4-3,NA,TGCGCCAGCAGCCAAGAGTGGGCGGGGTACAATGAGCAGTTCTTC,CASSQEWAGYNEQFF
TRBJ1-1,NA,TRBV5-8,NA,TGTGCCAGCAGCTTGGCCGAGGGTACTGAAGCTTTCTTT,CASSLAEGTEAFF
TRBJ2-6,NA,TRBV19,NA,TGTGCCAGTAGTATCCTGCTGAGGGCCGGGGCCAACGTCCTGACTTTC,CASSILLRAGANVLTF
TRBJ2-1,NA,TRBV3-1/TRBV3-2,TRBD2,TGTGCCAGCAGCCTCCCGGGACTAAATGAGCAGTTCTTC,CASSLPGLNEQFF
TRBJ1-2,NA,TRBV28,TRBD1,TGTGCCAGTAAAACAGGGGGTTATATCTATGGCTACACCTTC,CASKTGGYIYGYTF
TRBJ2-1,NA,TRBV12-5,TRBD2,TGTGCTAGTGGTTACACAGGTGGTAGCGGGAGAAATGGCTACAATGAGCAGTTCTTC,CASGYTGGSGRNGYNEQFF
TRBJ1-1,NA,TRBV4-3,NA,TGCGCCAGCAGCCAAGAGGTCCAGGGAGGTACTGAAGCTTTCTTT,CASSQEVQGGTEAFF
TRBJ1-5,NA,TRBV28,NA,TGTGCCAGCAATGTAATGGGGTTGGAGGGAAAAACTCAGCCCCAGCATTTT,CASNVMGLEGKTQPQHF
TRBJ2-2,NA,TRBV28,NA,TGTGCCAGCAGTTTGGGCACCGGGGAGCTGTTTTTT,CASSLGTGELFF
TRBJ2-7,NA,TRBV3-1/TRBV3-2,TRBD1,TGTGCCAGCAGCCCCGGGACAGGGTACCTAGTCTACGAGCAGTACTTC,CASSPGTGYLVYEQYF
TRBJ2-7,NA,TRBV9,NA,TGTGCCAGCAGCCCCCACGGGGACGTGGGGGCGGAGCAGTACTTC,CASSPHGDVGAEQYF
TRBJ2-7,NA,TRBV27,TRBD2,TGTGCCAGCAGTTTATCCTGGGGGCGGGAGGACTCCTACGAGCAGTACTTC,CASSLSWGREDSYEQYF
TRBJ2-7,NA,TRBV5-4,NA,TGTGCCAGCAGCATGGGGGGTTTCTACGAGCAGTACTTC,CASSMGGFYEQYF
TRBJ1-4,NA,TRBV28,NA,TGTGCCAGCAGCTCCCCCCACAGGGCCCAACATGAAAAACTGTTTTTT,CASSSPHRAQHEKLFF
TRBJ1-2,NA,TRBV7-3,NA,TGTGCCAGCAGTTTAGGACCGGACCATGGCTACACCTTC,CASSLGPDHGYTF
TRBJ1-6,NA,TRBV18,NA,TGTGCCAGCTCACCCCCCTGGGGAGGCGGTAATTCACCCCTCCACTTT,CASSPPWGGGNSPLHF
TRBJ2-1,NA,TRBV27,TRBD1,TGTGCCAGCAGTTTAGGGACAGGGAAAGATGAGCAGTTCTTC,CASSLGTGKDEQFF
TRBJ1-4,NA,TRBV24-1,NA,TGTGCCACCAGTGATCCCTCGCCGCAGGGTGAAAAACTGTTTTTT,CATSDPSPQGEKLFF
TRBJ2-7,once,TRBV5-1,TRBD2,TGCGCCAGCAGCTTGAGTAGCGGGACCCACGAGCAGTACTTC,CASSLSSGTHEQYF
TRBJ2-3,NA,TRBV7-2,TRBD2,TGTGCCAGCAGCTTAGGGGCGGGAGCCGGCACAGATACGCAGTATTTT,CASSLGAGAGTDTQYF
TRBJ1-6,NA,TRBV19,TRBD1,TGTGCCAGTACAACCGGGACAGGGGATAATTCACCCCTCCACTTT,CASTTGTGDNSPLHF
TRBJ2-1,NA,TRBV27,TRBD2,TGTGCCAGCAGTCTACTAGCGGGAACCTCCTACAATGAGCAGTTCTTC,CASSLLAGTSYNEQFF
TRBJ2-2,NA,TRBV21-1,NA,TGTGCCAGCAGCGAGCCCTTTAACAGAACGGGGGAGCTGTTTTTT,CASSEPFNRTGELFF
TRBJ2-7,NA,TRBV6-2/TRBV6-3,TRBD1,TGTGCCAGCAGTCCGGGAGGACAGGGGTTTTTCTACGAGCAGTACTTC,CASSPGGQGFFYEQYF